The rows below give T cell receptor beta chains drawn from one sample of a study of T cell responses to AZD1222 COVID-19 vaccine. Clones were sequenced by immunoSEQ multiplex PCR, and TCRdb holds only the in-frame ones, with some missing. The sample includes 150,000 or so clones, about 88% of them seen just once. The sequenced sample was peripheral blood, obtained on day 0 of AZD1222 vaccination. The receptors come from an adult in good health. Each CDR3 is given with its conserved first and last residue. The D gene is left open where the match is weak. The listing skips clone size in some rows; elsewhere it reads once, few, many or a size class.

size: NA; V: TRBV27; D: TRBD2; J: TRBJ2-1; CDR3: CASSFWTSGSQVF; DNA: TGTGCCAGCAGTTTCTGGACTAGCGGGAGTCAGGTCTTC
size: NA; V: TRBV18; D: NA; J: TRBJ2-5; CDR3: CASSGARKQETQYF; DNA: TGTGCCAGCTCAGGGGCCAGAAAGCAAGAGACCCAGTACTTC
size: NA; V: TRBV19; D: NA; J: TRBJ1-3; CDR3: CASSSGVSGGNTIYF; DNA: TGTGCCAGTAGCTCGGGTGTCTCAGGTGGAAACACCATATATTTT
size: NA; V: TRBV6-6; D: NA; J: TRBJ1-2; CDR3: CASNHAQGSYGYTF; DNA: TGTGCCAGCAACCACGCGCAGGGCTCCTATGGCTACACCTTC
size: NA; V: TRBV9; D: NA; J: TRBJ2-5; CDR3: CASSPRPHTLQETQYF; DNA: TGTGCCAGCAGCCCAAGACCCCACACACTTCAAGAGACCCAGTACTTC
size: NA; V: TRBV27; D: TRBD1; J: TRBJ1-1; CDR3: CASSSTGFGTEAFF; DNA: TGTGCCAGCAGTTCGACAGGGTTCGGCACTGAAGCTTTCTTT
size: NA; V: TRBV19; D: NA; J: TRBJ1-4; CDR3: CASSIVRGPEEKLFF; DNA: TGTGCCAGTAGTATAGTCCGGGGTCCGGAAGAAAAACTGTTTTTT
size: NA; V: TRBV19; D: NA; J: TRBJ1-5; CDR3: CASSRALNQPQHF; DNA: TGTGCCAGTAGTAGGGCATTAAATCAGCCCCAGCATTTT
size: NA; V: TRBV5-6; D: NA; J: TRBJ1-2; CDR3: CASSLRENYGYTF; DNA: TGTGCCAGCAGCTTGAGGGAAAACTATGGCTACACCTTC
size: NA; V: TRBV3-1/TRBV3-2; D: NA; J: TRBJ1-3; CDR3: CASSQASSGNTIYF; DNA: TGTGCCAGCAGCCAAGCCAGCTCTGGAAACACCATATATTTT
size: NA; V: TRBV19; D: NA; J: TRBJ1-5; CDR3: CASSPSTAILYQPQHF; DNA: TGTGCCAGTAGTCCATCGACAGCAATTCTTTATCAGCCCCAGCATTTT
size: NA; V: TRBV5-1; D: TRBD1; J: TRBJ1-3; CDR3: CASRDRVSGNTIYF; DNA: TGCGCCAGCAGGGACAGGGTCTCTGGAAACACCATATATTTT
size: NA; V: TRBV24-1; D: NA; J: TRBJ2-1; CDR3: CATSDHNSGSMNEQFF; DNA: TGTGCCACCAGTGATCACAACTCGGGGTCTATGAATGAGCAGTTCTTC
size: NA; V: TRBV28; D: NA; J: TRBJ1-2; CDR3: CASNGINYGYTF; DNA: TGTGCCAGCAATGGCATTAACTATGGCTACACCTTC
size: once; V: TRBV3-1/TRBV3-2; D: NA; J: TRBJ2-7; CDR3: CASSQAAGPPTYF; DNA: TGTGCCAGCAGCCAAGCGGCAGGCCCACCTACCTACTTC
size: NA; V: TRBV13; D: TRBD1; J: TRBJ2-5; CDR3: CASSVGQGGETQYF; DNA: TGTGCCAGCAGCGTGGGACAGGGAGGGGAGACCCAGTACTTC
size: NA; V: TRBV5-6; D: NA; J: TRBJ1-4; CDR3: CASSSQTRSLTEKLFF; DNA: TGTGCCAGCAGCTCACAAACCCGGAGCCTTACCGAAAAACTGTTTTTT
size: NA; V: TRBV6-4; D: NA; J: TRBJ1-5; CDR3: CASSETSNQPQHF; DNA: TGTGCCAGCAGTGAGACTAGCAATCAGCCCCAGCATTTT
size: NA; V: TRBV9; D: NA; J: TRBJ1-6; CDR3: CASSLGRPSSYNSPLHF; DNA: TGTGCCAGCAGCTTAGGACGTCCTAGCTCCTATAATTCACCCCTCCACTTT
size: NA; V: TRBV5-6; D: NA; J: TRBJ1-5; CDR3: CASSSWRLGRNQPQHF; DNA: TGTGCCAGCAGCTCCTGGAGGCTTGGACGCAATCAGCCCCAGCATTTT
size: NA; V: TRBV6-1; D: TRBD2; J: TRBJ2-5; CDR3: CASSEGVGSGRQETQYF; DNA: TGTGCCAGCAGTGAAGGGGTAGGGAGCGGGAGACAAGAGACCCAGTACTTC
size: NA; V: TRBV28; D: TRBD1; J: TRBJ2-1; CDR3: CASSITGDYNEQFF; DNA: TGTGCCAGCAGTATAACAGGGGACTACAATGAGCAGTTCTTC